These 18 T cell receptor beta chains were sequenced from one sample in a study of early T cells in non-severe SARS-CoV-2 infection. TCRdb reprocessed the 5' RACE reads via MiXCR and lists one record per CDR3 protein. The data hold about 28,000 distinct CDR3 sequences, with 6% to 7.5% observed a single time. The source material was whole blood, sampled at baseline. The origin of the receptors is an adult who was a healthcare worker with PCR-confirmed SARS-CoV-2 infection or an uninfected control (not recorded which).

This clonotype was counted once. A read error may be the cause here, since a much bigger clone is one base away. This rearrangement joins TRBV11-2 to TRBJ2-1; D tentatively fits TRBD1 or TRBD2 (5 bases each). Trimming pared 0 bases from V and 0 bases from J, leaving 9 bases between. CDR1 is SGHAT and CDR2 is FQNNGV in the germline V gene. The length of the CDR3 is 16 residues. DNA for the CDR3: TGTGCCAGCAGCTTAGAAGCAGGGACCTCCTACAATGAGCAGTTCTTC. Translation gives CASSLEAGTSYNEQFF.

This clonotype came up many times. The chain carries TRBV12-3 or TRBV12-4 and TRBJ2-2, with D possibly matching TRBD1 (6 bases). The CDR3 extends over 14 amino acids. Trimming pared 0 bases from V and 10 bases from J, leaving 12 bases between. The CDR3 DNA reads TGTGCCAGCAGTTTAGCCCAGGGGAAAAAGGAGCTGTTTTTT. This gives the protein CASSLAQGKKELFF.

This clonotype was found many times. This chain joins TRBV6-6 and TRBJ1-1; D remains unclear. Germline CDR1 is MNHNY and CDR2 is SVGAGI (reference sequence). The CDR3 runs to 15 residues. V lost 0 bases to trimming and J lost 8 bases, with 16 bases between them. CDR3 nucleotides: TGTGCCAGCAGTTACTCGATGATCAACAGCCAAGAAGCTTTCTTT. Its protein product is CASSYSMINSQEAFF.

This clonotype was recorded at least ten times. The chain couples TRBV5-5 to TRBJ2-1; 9 bases match TRBD1. The CDR3 covers 14 residues. V lost 5 bases and J lost 7; bases outside the gene matches: 7. Germline V gene lookup returns CDR1 SGHKS and CDR2 YYEKEE (reference sequence). CDR3 protein: CASRRGQGDNEQFF. The CDR3 region has the DNA TGTGCCAGCAGACGGGGACAGGGAGATAATGAGCAGTTCTTC.

This clonotype was counted at least ten times. The chain combines TRBV15 with TRBJ2-1; maybe TRBD2 (5 bases). Trimming cost V 4 bases and J 5 bases, with 15 bases left between them. Germline-derived CDR1 and CDR2 are LNHNV and YYDKDF (reference sequence). This CDR3 has 15 residues. The DNA of the CDR3 is TGTGCCACCAGCACCGCGGGCAGCGGTAACAATGAGCAGTTCTTC. Its protein is CATSTAGSGNNEQFF.

This clonotype occurred many times. V usage is TRBV6-6 and J usage is TRBJ1-1, with unresolved D. V lost 0 bases, J lost 1 base, and 9 bases lay in between. Germline lookup yields CDR1 MNHNY and CDR2 SVGAGI (reference sequence). The CDR3 is 15 residues long. CDR3 region: CASSYSLGWNTEAFF. In DNA, the CDR3 is TGTGCCAGCAGTTACTCCCTGGGGTGGAACACTGAAGCTTTCTTT.

This clonotype was observed at least ten times. The V and J genes are TRBV28 and TRBJ2-1; D might be TRBD2 (7 bases). Between the trimmed V and J ends, which lost 5 bases and 7 bases, there was a span of 15 bases. Germline CDR1 MDHEN, CDR2 SYDVKM. CDR3 length: 14 residues. The CDR3 nucleotides are TGTGCCAGCAGTCCGCCGGCGGGGGCGAATGAGCAGTTCTTC. It translates to CASSPPAGANEQFF.

This clonotype was observed at least ten times. The V gene is TRBV6-5, the J gene TRBJ2-1; 10 nucleotides line up with TRBD2. The CDR3 totals 15 residues. CDR1 is MNHEY and CDR2 is SVGAGI in the germline V gene. Unmatched junction bases numbered 7, after V lost 6 bases and J lost 5 bases. The CDR3 region has the DNA TGTGCCAGCAGGGTTAGCGGGGGGATCGACAATGAGCAGTTCTTC. Protein: CASRVSGGIDNEQFF.

This clonotype was detected many times. The gene calls are TRBV15 and TRBJ2-1, with 7 bases aligning to TRBD2. This CDR3 contains 15 residues. Germline loops: CDR1 LNHNV, CDR2 YYDKDF (reference sequence). J gave up 12 bases and V 6 bases, and 17 bases lay outside the gene matches. CDR3 in amino acids: CATRPLSGGGLGQFF. DNA for the CDR3: TGTGCCACCAGGCCCTTATCCGGCGGGGGTCTGGGGCAGTTCTTC.

This clonotype was recorded at least ten times. The chain carries TRBV6-2 or TRBV6-3 and TRBJ2-1, with a tentative D call TRBD2 (6 bases). The CDR3 has 16 residues. Trimming removed 6 bases from V and 6 bases from J, with 21 bases in between. Germline loops: CDR1 MNHEY, CDR2 SVGEGT. DNA for the CDR3: TGTGCCAGCAGCCCCATTCAGGGTGGGGGAGGCAATGAGCAGTTCTTC. This translates into CASSPIQGGGGNEQFF.

In its sample, this clonotype was seen many times. The genes are TRBV2 and TRBJ1-5, with D maybe TRBD1 (5 bases). V lost 4 bases and J 7 bases, leaving 17 bases between the germline ends. The CDR3 extends over 15 amino acids. Germline V CDR1 and CDR2: SNHLY, FYNNEI. The DNA for the CDR3 is TGTGCCAGCAGTGCCGGGAGCACACAGGAGCAGCCCCAGCATTTT. It encodes CASSAGSTQEQPQHF.

This clonotype came up a few times. This chain joins TRBV29-1 and TRBJ1-1, with D perhaps TRBD1 (6 bases). Looked up from germline, CDR1 is SQVTM and CDR2 is ANQGSEA. The CDR3 loop spans 12 amino acids. V lost 4 bases and J lost 7, with 13 bases in between. CDR3 in DNA: TGCAGCGTTGGCAGGGGTGAGATTGAAGCTTTCTTT. Protein: CSVGRGEIEAFF.

Regarding this clonotype: This may be a read error, as it is one base from a much larger clone. The chain couples TRBV10-3 to TRBJ2-2; TRBD2 aligns across 13 bases. Germline trimming cut 6 bases from V and 5 bases from J; bases unmatched to any gene: 3. The germline V gene encodes CDR1 ENHRY and CDR2 SYGVKD. The CDR3 is 15 amino acids. CDR3 DNA sequence: TGTGCCATCAGCCCGGGACTAGCGGGAACCGGGGAGCTGTTTTTT. This translates into CAISPGLAGTGELFF.

This clonotype has ten or more counts. The V call is TRBV12-3 or TRBV12-4, the J call TRBJ2-1; D not resolved. The CDR3 spans 11 residues. V gave up 3 bases and J gave up 9 bases, with 6 bases separating them. The CDR3 DNA is TGTGCCAGCAGTTTCTGGAGTGAGCAGTTCTTC. This gives the protein CASSFWSEQFF.

This clonotype came up many times. V is TRBV24-1 and J is TRBJ2-1, with a possible D match to TRBD2 (5 bases). The CDR3 has 13 amino acids. Germline loops: CDR1 KGHDR, CDR2 SFDVKD. The ends were cut back, 4 bases at V and 10 bases at J, with 13 bases in the middle. DNA for the CDR3: TGTGCCACCAGTGACCGGTCCTTAGCGGAGCAGTTCTTC. It codes for CATSDRSLAEQFF.

This clonotype was counted at least ten times. The chain carries TRBV10-3 and TRBJ2-1; 8 bases line up with TRBD1. Germline CDR1 is ENHRY and CDR2 is SYGVKD. Germline trimming cut 6 bases from V and 9 bases from J; bases unmatched to any gene: 10. CDR3 length equals 14 residues. The CDR3 protein is CAISQGAFFVEQFF. CDR3 nucleotide sequence: TGTGCCATCAGCCAGGGGGCGTTTTTTGTTGAGCAGTTCTTC.

This clonotype was detected many times. The chain recombines TRBV20-1 with TRBJ2-7, with D hard to call. This CDR3 is 15 amino acids long. Trimming took 0 bases from V and 2 from J, leaving 14 bases between them. In germline, CDR1 is DFQATT, CDR2 SNEGSKA (reference sequence). CDR3 sequence: CSARDPDHSAYEQYF. The CDR3 DNA reads TGCAGTGCTAGAGATCCGGATCACTCTGCCTACGAGCAGTACTTC.

This clonotype was counted at least ten times. This chain connects TRBV5-1 to TRBJ2-2; 7 bases match TRBD2. After removal of 3 bases from V and 1 base from J, the junction contained 6 bases not matched to a gene. There are 16 residues in the CDR3. The V gene's germline CDR1 is SGHRS and CDR2 YFSETQ. The CDR3 here is CASSSGGGMNTGELFF. The CDR3, as DNA: TGCGCCAGCAGCTCAGGCGGGGGAATGAACACCGGGGAGCTGTTTTTT.